The subject of this entry is one T cell receptor (beta chain). Its specificity is unknown. Generated by immunoSEQ multiplex PCR, the TCRdb table keeps only in-frame clones and is missing some. The sample has approximately 210,000 clones; just over 90% are singletons. The analysis combined second doses at about 4 or about 12 weeks. From germline, CDR1 is SEHNR and CDR2 FQNEAQ (reference sequence). The junction had 8 bases not matched to a gene; V was cut back by 1 base and J by 3 bases. The CDR3 is made up of 18 amino acids. This specimen belongs to a study of T cell responses to AZD1222 COVID-19 vaccine. General study results and limits: The donors showed a predominance of white British ancestry and of females, with possible underestimation of clonal diversity. Spike-spanning, vaccine-associated CD4 TCRs were dominant at 160-218 and 743-854. Within unmutated variant regions lay the reported targets of nearly half of spike-specific TCRs.

The TCR was taken from an adult who received the AZD1222 COVID-19 vaccine. The sample was peripheral blood, taken 28 days after the second AZD1222 dose. J is TRBJ2-1 and V is TRBV7-9, with TRBD2 matching 11 bases. Written as DNA, the CDR3 is TGTGCCAGCAGCTTAGGAGACAGCGGGACTAGCGGCTACAATGAGCAGTTCTTC. Its protein product is CASSLGDSGTSGYNEQFF.